These T cell receptor beta chains were read from a single sample in a study of shared clonotypes between healthy human individuals. Libraries were prepared by immunoSEQ multiplex PCR; TCRdb keeps only in-frame clonotypes and omits some of them. The sample lists approximately 2.5 million clones; around nine tenths were seen once. Sequencing was performed on naive CD4+ T cells sorted from blood. Receptors originate from a man aged 18 to 29 in good health. Each CDR3 is given with its conserved first and last residue. D genes are given only for firm matches. For some rows the clone size is stated as once, few or many, or as a class when expanded; others skip it.

>TRBD1|.|TRBJ1-5|TRBV6-1
CASSETRQGSMQPQHF
TGTGCCAGCAGTGAAACCAGACAGGGTAGTATGCAGCCCCAGCATTTT
>.|.|TRBJ2-1|TRBV29-1
CSVELQGWEAGEQFF
TGCAGCGTGGAGCTACAGGGGTGGGAGGCAGGTGAGCAGTTCTTC
>.|.|TRBJ2-4|TRBV5-1
CASSLEGRENTQYF
TGCGCCAGCAGCTTAGAAGGTCGAGAAAACACTCAGTACTTC
>.|.|TRBJ2-1|TRBV27
CASSYRDEQFF
TGTGCCAGCAGCTACAGGGATGAGCAGTTCTTC
>TRBD2|.|TRBJ2-1|TRBV5-4
CASSHLGGSYNEQFF
TGTGCCAGCAGTCACCTGGGGGGGTCCTACAATGAGCAGTTCTTC
>.|few|TRBJ1-6|TRBV2
CASRAQGGSPLHF
TGTGCCAGCAGAGCACAGGGAGGGTCACCCCTCCACTTT
>.|.|TRBJ2-5|TRBV30
CAWESGPSETQYF
TGTGCCTGGGAATCCGGGCCTTCGGAGACCCAGTACTTC
>TRBD2|.|TRBJ2-1|TRBV11-2
CASSWGLAGEQFF
TGTGCCAGCAGCTGGGGACTAGCCGGGGAGCAGTTCTTC
>.|.|TRBJ1-3|TRBV9
CASSVDGSGNTIYF
TGTGCCAGCAGCGTCGATGGGTCAGGAAACACCATATATTTT
>TRBD1|.|TRBJ1-6|TRBV10-3
CANGQGFHNSPLHF
TGTGCCAACGGACAGGGTTTCCATAATTCACCCCTCCACTTT
>.|.|TRBJ1-5|TRBV6-5
CASSYSFYSNQPQHF
TGTGCCAGCAGTTACTCGTTTTATAGCAATCAGCCCCAGCATTTT
>TRBD1|.|TRBJ1-1|TRBV29-1
CSVVTGGNTEAFF
TGCAGCGTTGTAACAGGGGGGAACACTGAAGCTTTCTTT
>TRBD2|.|TRBJ2-7|TRBV7-9
CASSLVAGVYEQYF
TGTGCCAGCAGCTTAGTGGCGGGAGTGTACGAGCAGTACTTC
>.|.|TRBJ2-5|TRBV5-1
CASSVLGGGAGETQYF
TGCGCCAGCAGCGTACTAGGGGGGGGCGCGGGTGAGACCCAGTACTTC
>.|.|TRBJ2-3|TRBV2
CASRLTETSTDTQYF
TGTGCCAGCAGGTTGACAGAGACTAGCACAGATACGCAGTATTTT
>TRBD1|.|TRBJ1-4|TRBV30
CAAKGAINEKLFF
TGTGCCGCGAAGGGGGCCATTAATGAAAAACTGTTTTTT
>.|.|TRBJ2-1|TRBV6-6
CASSPSGQGRNEQFF
TGTGCCAGCAGTCCCTCTGGGCAGGGTAGGAATGAGCAGTTCTTC
>TRBD1|.|TRBJ1-5|TRBV15
CATSRPGQGISQPQHF
TGTGCCACCAGCAGGCCGGGACAGGGGATTTCTCAGCCCCAGCATTTT
>TRBD1|.|TRBJ1-5|TRBV2
CASSAGTGSNQPQHF
TGTGCCAGCAGCGCCGGGACAGGGAGCAATCAGCCCCAGCATTTT
>.|.|TRBJ2-3|TRBV2
CASSKGTSTDTQYF
TGTGCCAGCAGTAAGGGGACTAGCACAGATACGCAGTATTTT
>.|.|TRBJ2-2|TRBV7-9
CASSPDQRKLTGELFF
TGTGCCAGCAGCCCCGATCAACGTAAACTAACCGGGGAGCTGTTTTTT
>TRBD2|few|TRBJ2-1|TRBV5-1
CASSLSGSSYNEQFF
TGCGCCAGCAGCTTAAGCGGGAGCTCCTACAATGAGCAGTTCTTC
>.|.|TRBJ2-2|TRBV7-2
CASSLGPPGELFF
TGTGCCAGCAGCTTGGGCCCCCCCGGGGAGCTGTTTTTT
>TRBD1|.|TRBJ2-1|TRBV29-1
CSVEDFAGGVLLNEQFF
TGCAGCGTTGAAGATTTCGCAGGGGGCGTACTATTAAATGAGCAGTTCTTC
>.|once|TRBJ2-7|TRBV7-9
CASSSSFGAYEQYF
TGTGCCAGCAGCTCTAGTTTTGGAGCCTACGAGCAGTACTTC
>TRBD2|.|TRBJ2-7|TRBV7-2
CASSLGTRTRAGYEKYF
TGTGCCAGCAGCTTAGGAACCCGGACTAGGGCAGGGTACGAGAAGTACTTC
>.|few|TRBJ1-1|TRBV10-1
CASSESSGTEAFF
TGCGCCAGCAGTGAGTCTTCCGGGACTGAAGCTTTCTTT
>TRBD1|.|TRBJ2-5|TRBV5-1
CASSLETGSRETQYF
TGCGCCAGCAGCTTGGAGACAGGGTCTCGGGAGACCCAGTACTTC
>TRBD2|.|TRBJ2-7|TRBV4-1
CASSQPSASSGNYEQYF
TGCGCCAGCAGCCAACCCTCTGCGTCTAGCGGGAACTACGAGCAGTACTTC
>.|.|TRBJ1-3|TRBV9
CASSPGHTTGNTIYF
TGTGCCAGCAGCCCGGGACATACCACTGGAAACACCATATATTTT
>.|.|TRBJ1-2|TRBV29-1
CSVGENYGYTF
TGCAGCGTTGGAGAAAACTATGGCTACACCTTC
>TRBD2|.|TRBJ2-5|TRBV18
CASSPRGGGVQETQYF
TGTGCCAGCTCACCTCGAGGCGGGGGGGTCCAAGAGACCCAGTACTTC
>.|once|TRBJ1-1|TRBV7-8
CASSFDRGTEAFF
TGTGCCAGCAGCTTTGATAGGGGAACTGAAGCTTTCTTT
>.|once|TRBJ1-3|TRBV7-9
CASSLGVTVENTIYF
TGTGCCAGCAGCTTAGGTGTGACGGTGGAAAACACCATATATTTT
>.|.|TRBJ2-7|TRBV28
CASSGSGSAYEQYF
TGTGCCAGCAGTGGATCAGGGTCTGCCTACGAGCAGTACTTC
>.|.|TRBJ2-1|TRBV6-6
CASSYDEQFF
TGTGCCAGCAGTTACGATGAGCAGTTCTTC
>.|.|TRBJ2-5|TRBV11-1
CASSLEGLQETQYF
TGTGCCAGCAGCTTAGAGGGACTGCAAGAGACCCAGTACTTC
>.|few|TRBJ1-1|TRBV30
CAWSVARVMNTEAFF
TGTGCCTGGAGTGTGGCCAGGGTTATGAACACTGAAGCTTTCTTT